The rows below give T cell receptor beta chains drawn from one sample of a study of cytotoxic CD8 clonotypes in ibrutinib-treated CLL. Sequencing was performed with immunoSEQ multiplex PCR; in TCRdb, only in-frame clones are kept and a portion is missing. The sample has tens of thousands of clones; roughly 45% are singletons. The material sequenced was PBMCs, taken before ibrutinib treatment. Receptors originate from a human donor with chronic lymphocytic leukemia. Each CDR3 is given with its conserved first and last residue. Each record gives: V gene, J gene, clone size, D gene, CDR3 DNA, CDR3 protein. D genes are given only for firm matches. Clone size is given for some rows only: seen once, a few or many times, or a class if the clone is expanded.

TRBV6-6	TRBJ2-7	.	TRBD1	TGTGCCAGCAGTTACAGGACAGGGGCATCCTACGAGCAGTACTTC	CASSYRTGASYEQYF
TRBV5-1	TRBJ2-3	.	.	TGCGCCAGCAGCTTCGGCGGTGGTGCAGATACGCAGTATTTT	CASSFGGGADTQYF
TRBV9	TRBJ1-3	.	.	TGTGCCAGCAGCGTAGAAGGGAACTCTGGAAACACCATATATTTT	CASSVEGNSGNTIYF
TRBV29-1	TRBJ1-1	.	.	TGCAGCGTTGTGAGGGGAATAGACACTGAAGCTTTCTTT	CSVVRGIDTEAFF
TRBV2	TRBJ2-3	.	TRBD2	TGTGCCAGCAGGTCAGCGGGGACAGATACGCAGTATTTT	CASRSAGTDTQYF
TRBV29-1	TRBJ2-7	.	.	TGCAGCGCCGAGTATGCCAACGGCTACGAGCAGTACTTC	CSAEYANGYEQYF
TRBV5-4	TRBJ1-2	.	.	TGTGCCAGCAGCTTACAGACCTCTAACTATGGCTACACCTTC	CASSLQTSNYGYTF
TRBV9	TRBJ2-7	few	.	TGTGCCAGCAGCGTAGCCTCGGGCTTCTACGAGCAGTACTTC	CASSVASGFYEQYF
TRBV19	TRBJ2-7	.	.	TGTGCCAGTGGATCAGGGTACGAGCAGTACTTC	CASGSGYEQYF
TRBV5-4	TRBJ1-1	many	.	TGTGCCAGCAGCCCGGAAAACACTGAAGCTTTCTTT	CASSPENTEAFF
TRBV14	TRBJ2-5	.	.	TGTGCCAGCTCAATGGGGCAACTACAAGAGACCCAGTACTTC	CASSMGQLQETQYF
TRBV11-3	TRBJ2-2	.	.	TGTGCCAGCAGCCCCAGGTCAGGGACGAACACCGGGGAGCTGTTTTTT	CASSPRSGTNTGELFF
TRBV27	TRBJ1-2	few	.	TGTGCCAGCAACTCGGGACACTGGACGGGTGGCTACACCTTC	CASNSGHWTGGYTF
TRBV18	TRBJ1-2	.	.	TGTGCCAGCTCACCCCCCGCGGGGTATGGCTACACCTTC	CASSPPAGYGYTF
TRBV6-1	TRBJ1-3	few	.	TGTGCCAGCAGTATCTCGGGTGTAGGAAACACCATATATTTT	CASSISGVGNTIYF
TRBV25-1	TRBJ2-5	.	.	TGTGCCAGCAGTGCGACGGAGACCCAGTACTTC	CASSATETQYF
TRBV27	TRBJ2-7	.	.	TGTGCCAGCAAATGGCAGGGAGGCGAGCAGTACTTC	CASKWQGGEQYF
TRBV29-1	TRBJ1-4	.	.	TGCAGCGTTTCCCCCTACGGTAATGAAAAACTGTTTTTT	CSVSPYGNEKLFF
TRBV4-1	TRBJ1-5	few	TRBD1	TGCGCCAGCAGCCAAGAGGGGACAGGGGATCAGCCCCAGCATTTT	CASSQEGTGDQPQHF
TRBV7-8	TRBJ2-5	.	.	TGTGCCAGCAGCTTAGGGACAGTTGAGACCCAGTACTTC	CASSLGTVETQYF
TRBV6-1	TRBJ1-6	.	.	TGTGCCAGCAGTGAACGGGAAAATTCACCCCTCCACTTT	CASSERENSPLHF
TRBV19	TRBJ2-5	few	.	TGTGCCAGTAACCCGGACAGCTCACAAGAGACCCAGTACTTC	CASNPDSSQETQYF
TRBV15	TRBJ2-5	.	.	TGTGCCACCAGCAGAGCCCGGGACCGAATAAGAATACAAGAGACCCAGTACTTC	CATSRARDRIRIQETQYF
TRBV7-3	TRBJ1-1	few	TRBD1	TGTGCCAGCACCCCCACAGGGGGCACTGAAGCTTTCTTT	CASTPTGGTEAFF
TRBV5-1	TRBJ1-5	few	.	TGCGCCAGCAGCTTGGGAGGTAGCAATCAGCCCCAGCATTTT	CASSLGGSNQPQHF
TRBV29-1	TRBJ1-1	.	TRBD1	TGCAGCGGCTCGGGACAGCTGAACACTGAAGCTTTCTTT	CSGSGQLNTEAFF
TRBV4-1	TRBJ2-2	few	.	TGCGCCAGCAGCCAAGCAGGACCCGGGGAGCTGTTTTTT	CASSQAGPGELFF
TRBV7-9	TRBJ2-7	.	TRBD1	TGTGCCAGCAGCTTAGGGGACAGGGGGCCCATCTCCTACGAGCAGTACTTC	CASSLGDRGPISYEQYF
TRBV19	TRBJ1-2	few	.	TGTGCCAGTAGTCCGGGCCGGGTTTGGGGCTACACCTTC	CASSPGRVWGYTF
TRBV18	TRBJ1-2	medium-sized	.	TGTGCCAGCTCATCGGACCCTCGGAATGGCTACACCTTC	CASSSDPRNGYTF
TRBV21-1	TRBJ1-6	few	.	TGTGCCAGCACCACTTACAGGGGGCAGACCTATAATTCACCCCTCCACTTT	CASTTYRGQTYNSPLHF
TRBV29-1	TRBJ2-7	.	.	TGCAGCGTTCGACAGGCAAACTCCTACGAGCAGTACTTC	CSVRQANSYEQYF
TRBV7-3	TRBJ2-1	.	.	TGTGCCAGCAGCGCCAGGCCGGGACAAGGAAACAATGAGCAGTTCTTC	CASSARPGQGNNEQFF
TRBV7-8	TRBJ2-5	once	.	TGTGCCAGCAGCCAAAATCCCGGGGCCCAAGAGACCCAGTACTTC	CASSQNPGAQETQYF
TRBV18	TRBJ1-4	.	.	TGTGCCAGCTCAGCCGCCGGGACGGGGATAACTAATGAAAAACTGTTTTTT	CASSAAGTGITNEKLFF
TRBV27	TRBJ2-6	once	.	TGTGCCAGCAGTTTCTCTGGGGCCAACGTCCTGACTTTC	CASSFSGANVLTF
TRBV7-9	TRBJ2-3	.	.	TGTGCCAGCAGCTCCCCTTGGGATACGCAGTATTTT	CASSSPWDTQYF
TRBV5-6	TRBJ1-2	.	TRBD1	TGTGCCAGCAGCCTGGGACAGTTTGGCTATGGCTACACCTTC	CASSLGQFGYGYTF
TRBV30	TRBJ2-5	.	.	TGTGCCTGGAGTGGGGAGACCCAGTACTTC	CAWSGETQYF
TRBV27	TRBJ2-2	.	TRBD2	TGTGCCAGCAGTTTAGGGTCTAGCGGGGGAAACACCGGGGAGCTGTTTTTT	CASSLGSSGGNTGELFF
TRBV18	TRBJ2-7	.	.	TGTGCCAGCTCACCCCGGGGGGAGGGGGGCATTCCCTACGAGCAGTACTTC	CASSPRGEGGIPYEQYF
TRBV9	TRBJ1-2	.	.	TGTGCCAGCAACCCCGGACCGAATGACTATGGCTACACCTTC	CASNPGPNDYGYTF
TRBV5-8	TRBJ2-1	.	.	TGTGCCAGCAACCAGAGACAAATCGCGGAGTTCTTC	CASNQRQIAEFF
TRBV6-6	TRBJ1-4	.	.	TGTGCCAGCAGTAAACAAGATGAAAAACTGTTTTTT	CASSKQDEKLFF
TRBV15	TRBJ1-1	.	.	TGTGCCACCAGCAGAGATGTGGGACCTGGGGACACTGAAGCTTTCTTT	CATSRDVGPGDTEAFF
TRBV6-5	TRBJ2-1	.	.	TGTGCCAGCAGTTCCGATCACAACTGGGACGTCAATGAGCAGTTCTTC	CASSSDHNWDVNEQFF
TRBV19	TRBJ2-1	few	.	TGTGCCAGTAGTATTGGGGATGAGCAGTTCTTC	CASSIGDEQFF
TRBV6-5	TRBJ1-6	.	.	TGTGCCAGCAGCCCGTCGGAAAATTCACCCCTCCACTTT	CASSPSENSPLHF